Listed below are T cell receptor beta chains from one sample, sequenced in a study of T cells after yellow fever vaccination. In TCRdb, the 5' RACE reads were re-called with MiXCR into one record per CDR3 protein. In the table there are 300,000 to 350,000 distinct CDR3 sequences, under 5% of which are singletons. The source was PBMCs, collected 5 days after the yellow fever booster vaccination. These receptor sequences come from a man in his late teens or twenties who received the YFV17D yellow fever vaccine. Both conserved end residues are part of each CDR3. D genes are given only for firm matches. For some rows the clone size is stated as once, few or many, or as a class when expanded; others skip it.

>NA|TRBV12-3/TRBV12-4|few|TRBJ2-6
TGTGCCAGCAGTTTATGGGGTACCTCTGGGGCCAACGTCCTGACTTTC
CASSLWGTSGANVLTF
>TRBD2|TRBV20-1|few|TRBJ2-1
TGCAGTGCTAGGGAGACTAGCGCCTCCTACAATGAGCAGTTCTTC
CSARETSASYNEQFF
>NA|TRBV6-6|few|TRBJ1-4
TGTGCCAGCAATTCCGGGACACTAAATGAAAAACTGTTTTTT
CASNSGTLNEKLFF
>NA|TRBV12-3/TRBV12-4|NA|TRBJ1-5
TGTGCCAGTTTGAGTGGGGGCAATCAGCCCCAGCATTTT
CASLSGGNQPQHF
>NA|TRBV29-1|few|TRBJ1-5
TGCAGCGTCACGACAGCGCGCAATCAGCCCCAGCATTTT
CSVTTARNQPQHF
>TRBD1|TRBV20-1|NA|TRBJ1-5
TGCAGTGCGTATACAGGGGGTAGCAATCAGCCCCAGCATTTT
CSAYTGGSNQPQHF
>TRBD2|TRBV29-1|NA|TRBJ2-3
TGCAGCGTTGGGCTAGCGGGGGACCTTACAGATACGCAGTATTTT
CSVGLAGDLTDTQYF
>NA|TRBV5-1|many|TRBJ1-2
TGCGCCAGCAGCTTGGACGGGCCCTATGGCTACACCTTC
CASSLDGPYGYTF
>NA|TRBV6-5|few|TRBJ2-2
TGTGCCAGCAGTTACTCGGGGTTAACCGGGGAGCTGTTTTTT
CASSYSGLTGELFF
>TRBD2|TRBV7-2|NA|TRBJ2-5
TGTGCCAGCAGCACCGGGACTAGCGGGGGGGCCTTCTTGGAGACCCAGTACTTC
CASSTGTSGGAFLETQYF
>NA|TRBV20-1|many|TRBJ1-2
TGCAGTGCTAGAGATCTACATACCGACAGATATGGCTACACCTTC
CSARDLHTDRYGYTF
>NA|TRBV24-1|NA|TRBJ1-1
TGTGCCACCGGGAAAAACGGGGCTCGGAACACTGAAGCTTTCTTT
CATGKNGARNTEAFF
>NA|TRBV4-3|many|TRBJ2-4
TGCGCCAGCAGCCAAGATGCCGGGAGGGGACAGGGTGGGGACATTCAGTACTTC
CASSQDAGRGQGGDIQYF
>NA|TRBV7-3|NA|TRBJ2-3
TGTGCCAGCAGCTTACAAGGGTCCATAAGCACAGATACGCAGTATTTT
CASSLQGSISTDTQYF
>TRBD1|TRBV5-1|many|TRBJ1-2
TGCGCCAGCAGCTCCGGGACAGATCTCTATGGCTACACCTTC
CASSSGTDLYGYTF
>TRBD1|TRBV6-5|many|TRBJ2-6
TGTGCCAGCAGTTCCCCACGGCGACAGGGAGCCAACGTCCTGACTTTC
CASSSPRRQGANVLTF
>NA|TRBV14|few|TRBJ2-1
TGTGCCAGCAGCCAAGCGGTACAAATCAATGAGCAGTTCTTC
CASSQAVQINEQFF
>NA|TRBV6-2/TRBV6-3|NA|TRBJ1-5
TGTGCCAGCAGTTACTTCGGGCCCAGATCCCAGCCCCAGCATTTT
CASSYFGPRSQPQHF
>NA|TRBV6-2/TRBV6-3|NA|TRBJ2-1
TGTGCCACCCTCACATTTGGTGAGCAGTTCTTC
CATLTFGEQFF
>NA|TRBV4-1|many|TRBJ1-5
TGCGCCAGCAGCCAGGGGGGGATACATCAGCCCCAGCATTTT
CASSQGGIHQPQHF
>TRBD2|TRBV10-3|few|TRBJ2-3
TGTGCCATCTCAAGCGGGGGGGACTCAGATACGCAGTATTTT
CAISSGGDSDTQYF
>TRBD1|TRBV7-9|few|TRBJ2-1
TGTGCCAGCAGCTTAATGGACAGGGGGCATATGCTCTTC
CASSLMDRGHMLF
>TRBD1|TRBV12-3/TRBV12-4|many|TRBJ1-5
TGTGCCAGCAGTTCCGGGACAGGGGGCACAGAGCCCCAGCATTTT
CASSSGTGGTEPQHF
>NA|TRBV7-8|many|TRBJ2-4
TGTGCCAGCAGCCCTCAGACCCGGACAGAAGCCAAAAACATTCAGTACTTC
CASSPQTRTEAKNIQYF
>NA|TRBV28|few|TRBJ1-5
TGTGCCAGCAGCTTGCCGTGGGGGGGGGACAATCAGCCCCAGCATTTT
CASSLPWGGDNQPQHF
>TRBD1|TRBV5-1|few|TRBJ1-1
TGCGCCAGCAACACAGGGGGTAACACTGAAGCTTTCTTT
CASNTGGNTEAFF
>NA|TRBV6-5|NA|TRBJ2-2
TGTGCCAGCAGTTATGCCTTTCGGGACACAGACACCGGGGAGCTGTTTTTT
CASSYAFRDTDTGELFF
>NA|TRBV7-2|many|TRBJ1-6
TGTGCCAGCAGCTTACAGGGGACCCTCTATAATTCACCCCTCCACTTT
CASSLQGTLYNSPLHF
>NA|TRBV4-1|NA|TRBJ2-5
TGCGCCAGCAGCCAAGGATCGGCAGGGAGAGAGACCCAGTACTTC
CASSQGSAGRETQYF
>TRBD1|TRBV7-2|few|TRBJ1-3
TGTGCCAGCAGCTTAGCCAGGGGGCTAGGAAACACCATATATTTT
CASSLARGLGNTIYF
>TRBD1|TRBV4-3|few|TRBJ2-1
TGCGCCAGCAGCAGCCGGGACAGGGGGGTGGGTGAGCAGTTCTTC
CASSSRDRGVGEQFF
>NA|TRBV2|many|TRBJ2-3
TGTGCCAGCAGTGAAGGTGAAGATACGCAGTATTTT
CASSEGEDTQYF
>NA|TRBV20-1|NA|TRBJ1-6
TGCAGTGCTAGGCGACGGTATAGCTCCTATAATTCACCCCTCCACTTT
CSARRRYSSYNSPLHF
>NA|TRBV6-2/TRBV6-3|many|TRBJ2-4
TGTGCCAGCAGTTACTCCGGACAGCTAGCCAAAAACATTCAGTACTTC
CASSYSGQLAKNIQYF
>NA|TRBV6-5|few|TRBJ1-6
TGTGCCAGCCGACAGGCCTATAATTCACCCCTCCACTTT
CASRQAYNSPLHF
>TRBD1|TRBV7-8|many|TRBJ2-7
TGTGCCAGCAGCTACAATGACAGGGGCGAGCAGTACTTC
CASSYNDRGEQYF
>NA|TRBV4-1|NA|TRBJ1-5
TGCGCCAGCAGCCAAGTGGAGAACAGCGGCGGTCAGCCCCAGCATTTT
CASSQVENSGGQPQHF
>NA|TRBV5-1|few|TRBJ2-2
TGCGCCAGTATAGGGAACGAGGGCCGGGAGCTGTTTTTT
CASIGNEGRELFF
>TRBD2|TRBV12-3/TRBV12-4|NA|TRBJ2-5
TGTGCCAGCAACCAAGGACTAGCGGGGGCCTCAAGGGAGACCCAGTACTTC
CASNQGLAGASRETQYF
>NA|TRBV6-2/TRBV6-3|many|TRBJ2-7
TGTGCCAGCAGTTTGGGTCCCCCTCTCGAGCAGTACTTC
CASSLGPPLEQYF
>NA|TRBV3-1|many|TRBJ1-4
TGTGCCAGCAGCCAGCGTCAGAATGAAAAACTGTTTTTT
CASSQRQNEKLFF
>NA|TRBV6-5|NA|TRBJ1-2
TGTGCCAGCACCCAGGGAATCGTCGGCTACACCTTC
CASTQGIVGYTF
>TRBD1|TRBV7-9|NA|TRBJ1-4
TGTGCCAGCAGCTTCGGTCTAAGACAGGGCGTCAACTTTAATGAAAAACTGTTTTTT
CASSFGLRQGVNFNEKLFF
>TRBD2|TRBV5-1|few|TRBJ2-1
TGCGCCAGCAGCTTGGCGTTAGCGGGGGGAAATGAGCAGTTCTTC
CASSLALAGGNEQFF
>NA|TRBV9|many|TRBJ1-3
TGTGCCAGCAGCGTAGGCCCTGGAAACACCATATATTTT
CASSVGPGNTIYF
>NA|TRBV4-3|many|TRBJ1-6
TGCGCCAGCAGCCAGTTGACAGCCAAGAGCTCCTATAATTCACCCCTCCACTTT
CASSQLTAKSSYNSPLHF
>NA|TRBV10-3|few|TRBJ2-1
TGTGCCATCAGTGAGGGGCCGGTCTCCTACAATGAGCAGTTCTTC
CAISEGPVSYNEQFF
>NA|TRBV18|few|TRBJ2-2
TGTGCCAGCTCACCACCGAACAGGGTAGACACCGGGGAGCTGTTTTTT
CASSPPNRVDTGELFF
>TRBD1|TRBV5-6|NA|TRBJ1-6
TGTGCCAGCAGCTTGGGAAACAGGGGATCAAATTCACCCCTCCACTTT
CASSLGNRGSNSPLHF
>NA|TRBV7-2|NA|TRBJ2-3
TGTGCCAGCAGCTATCAACCTGGGCCCACAGATACGCAGTATTTT
CASSYQPGPTDTQYF
>NA|TRBV5-1|many|TRBJ1-1
TGCGCCAGCAGCTTGGTTGGGAAGGCTGAAGCTTTCTTT
CASSLVGKAEAFF
>NA|TRBV2|many|TRBJ2-6
TGTGCCAGCAACAGGGACGCATCTGGGGCCAACGTCCTGACTTTC
CASNRDASGANVLTF
>NA|TRBV7-8|NA|TRBJ1-3
TGTGCCAGCAGCTCCGGGGCCCTTAGAATAACTGGAAACACCATATATTTT
CASSSGALRITGNTIYF
>NA|TRBV4-2|many|TRBJ2-2
TGTGCCAGCAGCCAGGAGGGTCGAACCGGGGAGCTGTTTTTT
CASSQEGRTGELFF